The 10 T cell receptor beta chains given below trace back to one sample, sequenced in a study of blood T cell repertoires in COVID-19. This table comes from immunoSEQ multiplex PCR, and its TCRdb copy is limited to in-frame clones, with some not included. Among about 230,000 clones listed, more than 70% were seen once. Input material: peripheral blood. These receptors came from a man aged 35-49 years with active or convalescent COVID-19.

V gene TRBV7-9 combines with J gene TRBJ2-2, with unresolved D. Germline V gives CDR1 SEHNR, CDR2 FQNEAQ (reference sequence). Trimming took off 1 base at V and 7 bases at J, with 10 bases between the two ends. The CDR3 runs to 14 residues. CDR3 amino acids: CASSLGRMVGELFF. CDR3 in DNA: TGTGCCAGCAGCTTAGGGAGAATGGTCGGGGAGCTGTTTTTT.

The chain uses TRBV6-6 and TRBJ1-1; perhaps TRBD1 as D (5 bases). V was clipped by 2 bases and J by 2 bases, with 6 bases between them. Per germline, CDR1 MNHNY and CDR2 SVGAGI (reference sequence). The CDR3 spans 13 residues. The CDR3 region has the DNA TGTGCCAGCAGTTACAGGGGAAACACTGAAGCTTTCTTT. It encodes CASSYRGNTEAFF.

This chain joins TRBV11-3 and TRBJ2-7; 7 bases map to TRBD1. V gave up 5 bases and J gave up 6 bases; unmatched junction bases: 13. The CDR3 is made up of 15 amino acids. Germline V gene data show CDR1 as SGHNT and CDR2 as YENEEA. The DNA of the CDR3 is TGTGCCAGCAGCGATAGCTGGACAGGCGTAGTCGAGCAGTACTTC. This sequence encodes CASSDSWTGVVEQYF. Full variable domain (outside the CDR3, taken from reference TRBV11-3 and TRBJ2-7): EAGVVQSPRYKIIEKKQPVAFWCNPISGHNTLYWYLQNLGQGPELLIRYENEEAVDDSQLPKDRFSAERLKGVDSTLKIQPAELGDSAVYLCASSDSWTGVVEQYFGPGTRLTVT.

The chain couples TRBV5-1 to TRBJ1-1; D perhaps matches TRBD1 (5 bases). Trimming took 0 bases from V and 5 from J, leaving 11 bases between them. The CDR3 is made up of 14 amino acids. Looked up from germline, CDR1 is SGHRS and CDR2 is YFSETQ. CDR3 sequence (DNA): TGCGCCAGCAGCTTGGATGGGGGGAAGACTGAAGCTTTCTTT. Amino acids: CASSLDGGKTEAFF.

To note about this clone: One junction end disagrees with the germline gene, perhaps due to a read error. The J gene is TRBJ2-5, the V gene TRBV7-7; TRBD2 agrees at 11 bases. The CDR3 covers 16 residues. The germline V gene encodes CDR1 SSHAT and CDR2 FNYEAQ (reference sequence). CDR3 bases: TGTGCTAGCAGCTTAGCCCGTACTAGCGGGGGAGAGACCCAGTACTTC. Protein product: CASSLARTSGGETQYF. Full variable domain (outside the CDR3, taken from reference TRBV7-7 and TRBJ2-5): GAGVSQSPRYKVTKRGQDVTLRCDPISSHATLYWYQQALGQGPEFLTYFNYEAQPDKSGLPSDRFSAERPEGSISTLTIQRTEQRDSAMYRCASSLARTSGGETQYFGPGTRLLVL.

The chain carries TRBV18 and TRBJ2-3, with 8 nucleotides matching TRBD1. Germline V gene data show CDR1 as KGHSH and CDR2 as LQKENI. With V trimmed by 2 bases and J by 8 bases, 12 bases remained unmatched. The CDR3 covers 16 residues. CDR3 amino acids: CASSPTQGADKGTQYF. The CDR3 DNA sequence: TGTGCCAGCTCACCAACTCAGGGGGCGGATAAGGGTACGCAGTATTTT. The variable domain in full, completed from reference TRBV18 and TRBJ2-3, reads NAGVMQNPRHLVRRRGQEARLRCSPMKGHSHVYWYRQLPEEGLKFMVYLQKENIIDESGMPKERFSAEFPKEGPSILRIQQVVRGDSAAYFCASSPTQGADKGTQYFGPGTRLTVL.

In its sample, this clone was seen a few times. The CDR3, as DNA: TGTGCCAGCGGGACAGTTGGAAACACCATATATTTT. Residues: CASGTVGNTIYF. J is TRBJ1-3 and V is TRBV2, with 7 bases that match TRBD1. This CDR3 is built from 12 residues. V was clipped by 8 bases and J by 3 bases; unmatched bases: 1. Germline lookup yields CDR1 SNHLY and CDR2 FYNNEI.

In this sample, this clone turned up once. V gene TRBV6-5 combines with J gene TRBJ1-2; D gene ambiguous. Trimming stripped 10 bases from V and 3 bases from J, with 12 bases between. The germline CDR1 and CDR2 sequences are MNHEY and SVGAGI. The CDR3 is 12 residues long. CDR3 coding DNA: TGTGCCACCCAAGCTGTGGACTATGGCTACACCTTC. Protein sequence: CATQAVDYGYTF.

The rearrangement uses TRBV3-1 (or the pseudogene TRBV3-2) and TRBJ2-1, with D hard to call. This CDR3 is built from 15 residues. Germline CDR1 and CDR2: LGHDT and YNNKEL (reference sequence). V lost 0 bases and J 9 bases, leaving 15 bases between the germline ends. CDR3 sequence: CASSQDLLQVSEQFF. The CDR3 DNA is TGTGCCAGCAGCCAAGATCTTCTCCAGGTCAGTGAGCAGTTCTTC.

The chain uses TRBV19 and TRBJ2-1; 9 positions agree with TRBD2. This CDR3 is built from 15 residues. Germline CDR1 is LNHDA and CDR2 is SQIVND (reference sequence). The J segment lost 3 bases and the V segment lost 3 bases, leaving 3 bases of the junction unmatched. The CDR3 nucleotides read TGTGCCAGTAGTATCTCAGCGGGAGGCTACAATGAGCAGTTCTTC. This translates into CASSISAGGYNEQFF.